Given below is one T cell receptor beta chain in context. Its cognate antigen is unknown. The PCR had 60 Vbeta and 13 Jbeta primers. TCRdb's table, derived via immunoSEQ multiplex PCR, lists solely in-frame clones and lacks some. This sample has 150,000 to 200,000 clones, with 82% found just once. This specimen comes from a study of cytomegalovirus exposure and HLA in healthy donors. Germline-derived CDR1 and CDR2 are SNHLY and FYNNEI. The length of the CDR3 is 16 residues. Losses at the gene ends were 6 bases for V and 4 bases for J; bases not matched to a gene: 4. Whole-study findings and limits: Reportedly, TCR beta sequences accurately predicted HLA-A and HLA-B alleles in most subjects. Previously analyzed data showed that most TCR beta V segments were productive at a frequency of about 90% or about 30%.

The rearrangement joins TRBV2 to TRBJ2-2, with 14 bases identical to TRBD2. The receptor's source is a woman aged 50 to 60 in good health and CMV-seronegative. The sample consisted of PBMCs. The CDR3 DNA reads as TGTGCCAGCAGGGAGACTAGCGGGAGGGCCACCGGGGAGCTGTTTTTT. It specifies CASRETSGRATGELFF.